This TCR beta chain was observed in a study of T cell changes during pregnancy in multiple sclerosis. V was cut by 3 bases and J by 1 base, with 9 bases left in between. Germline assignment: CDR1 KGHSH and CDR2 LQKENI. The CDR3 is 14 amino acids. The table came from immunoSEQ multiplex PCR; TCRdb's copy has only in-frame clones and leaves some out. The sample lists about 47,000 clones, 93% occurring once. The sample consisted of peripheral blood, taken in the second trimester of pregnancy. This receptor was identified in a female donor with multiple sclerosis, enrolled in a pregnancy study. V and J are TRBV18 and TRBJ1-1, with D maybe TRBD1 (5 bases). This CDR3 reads CASSPLGQNTEAFF. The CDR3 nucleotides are TGTGCCAGCTCACCGTTAGGACAGAACACTGAAGCTTTCTTT.